The 15 T cell receptor beta chains given below trace back to one sample, sequenced in a study of PD-1 blockade in classical Hodgkin lymphoma. Described time point: newly diagnosed, previously untreated cHL patient sample. After PBMCs were thawed, their CD8+ T cells were isolated by magnetic negative selection. Assay: immunoSEQ multiplex PCR; the TCRdb copy retains only in-frame clones and omits some. The top ten hold about 6.8% of the sample, which has over 20,000 clones, approximately 87% seen once. Specimen: CD8+ T cells from blood. The receptors originated from a human donor with classical Hodgkin lymphoma.

Here the CDR3 reads CASSEVGGGITDTQYF. In DNA form, the CDR3 reads TGTGCCAGCAGTGAAGTTGGCGGGGGGATCACAGATACGCAGTATTTT. V and J are TRBV2 and TRBJ2-3, with 8 bases identical to TRBD2. Trimming at V came to 1 base and at J to 2 bases, leaving 5 bases not matched to a gene. The CDR3 has 16 residues. From germline, CDR1 is SNHLY and CDR2 FYNNEI.

The genes are TRBV28 and TRBJ1-1, with D possibly being TRBD1 (5 bases). Trimming took 3 bases from V and 2 from J, leaving 16 bases between them. This CDR3 spans 16 amino acids. Germline V gene sequence: CDR1 MDHEN, CDR2 SYDVKM. CDR3 DNA sequence: TGTGCCAGCAGTTTTCTTCCGCTAGGGACCAACACTGAAGCTTTCTTT. Translating it yields CASSFLPLGTNTEAFF.

The rearrangement links TRBV14 to TRBJ1-4; D unresolved. Trimming shortened V by 0 bases and J by 9 bases, and 8 bases separated the two germline ends. Germline CDR1 is SGHDN and CDR2 is FVKESK. The CDR3 has 13 amino acids. The CDR3 is CASSQENSQKLFF. CDR3 DNA: TGTGCCAGCAGCCAAGAAAACAGTCAAAAACTGTTTTTT.

The CDR3 loop reads CASSVGVGREKLFF. The CDR3, as DNA: TGTGCCAGCAGTGTAGGGGTTGGGCGTGAAAAACTGTTTTTT. The chain combines TRBV6-1 with TRBJ1-4; possibly TRBD1 for D (5 bases). V lost 4 bases, J lost 7 bases, and 13 bases lay in between. This CDR3 has 14 residues. CDR1 is MNHNS and CDR2 is SASEGT in the germline V gene.

This clone was detected once. The chain joins TRBV6-6 to TRBJ2-1; D is ambiguous. Between the trimmed V and J ends, which lost 0 bases and 3 bases, there was a span of 0 bases. The CDR3 contains 12 residues. Germline assignment: CDR1 MNHNY and CDR2 SVGAGI (reference sequence). CDR3 sequence (DNA): TGTGCCAGCAGTTACTCCTACAATGAGCAGTTCTTC. It specifies CASSYSYNEQFF.

CDR3 sequence reads: CASPSDTGELFF. The CDR3 DNA follows: TGTGCCAGCCCCTCCGACACCGGGGAGCTGTTTTTT. The chain employs TRBV7-8 and TRBJ2-2, with unresolved D. Trimming took off 8 bases at V and 3 bases at J, with 7 bases between the two ends. This CDR3 spans 12 amino acids. Germline V gene lookup returns CDR1 SGHVS and CDR2 FQNEAQ. The full variable domain, its missing parts supplied by reference TRBV7-8 and TRBJ2-2, is GAGVSQSPRYKVAKRGQDVALRCDPISGHVSLFWYQQALGQGPEFLTYFQNEAQLDKSGLPSDRFFAERPEGSVSTLKIQRTQQEDSAVYLCASPSDTGELFFGEGSRLTVL.

The chain has TRBV19 and TRBJ2-5; D is undetermined. With the DNA end fitting TRBJ2-7 better, the J assignment may be wrong. Germline CDR1 LNHDA, CDR2 SQIVND (reference sequence). The CDR3 has 13 amino acids. The CDR3 nucleotides are TGTGCCAGTAGAGGACCCCAGGCCTACGAGCAGTACTTC. It translates to CASRGPQAYEQYF.

The chain is built from TRBV5-6 and TRBJ1-1; the D gene is possibly TRBD1 (5 bases). V dropped 0 bases and J dropped 5 bases, with 14 bases sitting between them. The CDR3 consists of 15 residues. Per the germline V gene, CDR1 is SGHDT and CDR2 is YYEEEE. The CDR3 DNA reads TGTGCCAGCAGCTTGGGCCCCGGAGCAGGGACTGAAGCTTTCTTT. It codes for CASSLGPGAGTEAFF.

This rearrangement joins TRBV6-1 to TRBJ1-1, with D unresolved. This CDR3 contains 11 residues. The germline V and J ends were trimmed by 8 bases and 1 base, with 5 bases remaining between them. Germline loops: CDR1 MNHNS, CDR2 SASEGT. Here the CDR3 DNA reads TGTGCCAGCGGGAGGAACACTGAAGCTTTCTTT. It specifies CASGRNTEAFF.

Of note for this clone: A junction boundary mismatches the germline segment, possibly from a read error. The rearrangement joins TRBV19 to TRBJ2-1; 10 nucleotides line up with TRBD2. This CDR3 region has 16 residues. Looked up from germline, CDR1 is LNHDA and CDR2 is SQIVND (reference sequence). CDR3 sequence: CASRIAGGLSYNEQFF. Written as DNA, the CDR3 is TGTGCCAGTAGAATAGCGGGGGGACTATCCTACAATGAGCAGTTCTTC.

The V and J genes are TRBV30 and TRBJ1-5; 10 positions agree with TRBD1. Germline V gene lookup returns CDR1 GTSNPN and CDR2 SVGIG (reference sequence). This CDR3 has 15 amino acids. Trimming cost V 1 base and J 3 bases; bases outside gene matches: 3. In DNA form, the CDR3 reads TGTGCCTGGAGTGCTGGGACAGGGGACAATCAGCCCCAGCATTTT. Its translation: CAWSAGTGDNQPQHF.

The gene calls are TRBV18 and TRBJ2-7, with TRBD1 identical over 11 bases. V was clipped by 4 bases and J by 3 bases; unmatched bases: 2. The CDR3 is 14 residues long. Looked up from germline, CDR1 is KGHSH and CDR2 is LQKENI. This CDR3 is CASSQDRGLYEQYF. DNA for the CDR3: TGTGCCAGCTCACAGGACAGGGGGCTCTACGAGCAGTACTTC.

The chain joins TRBV2 to TRBJ2-1, with 14 bases lining up with TRBD2. The junction had 7 bases not matched to a gene; V was cut back by 10 bases and J by 8 bases. Germline V gene data show CDR1 as SNHLY and CDR2 as FYNNEI. The CDR3 totals 14 residues. The DNA for the CDR3 is TGTGCCACAGGGACTAGCGGGAGTCCCCATGAGCAGTTCTTC. Its translation is CATGTSGSPHEQFF.

The chain joins TRBV2 to TRBJ2-5; possible D gene TRBD1, 6 bases. Germline loops: CDR1 SNHLY, CDR2 FYNNEI. The ends were cut back, 8 bases at V and 4 bases at J, with 14 bases in the middle. The CDR3 is 13 residues long. CDR3 residues: CASVAGVGETQYF. CDR3 coding DNA: TGTGCCAGCGTGGCAGGGGTTGGAGAGACCCAGTACTTC.

CDR3 protein: CASSLVGQGSYNEQFF. CDR3 DNA sequence: TGTGCCAGCAGCTTAGTAGGGCAGGGCTCCTACAATGAGCAGTTCTTC. The chain joins TRBV7-6 to TRBJ2-1; D is perhaps TRBD1 (5 bases). V lost 1 base to trimming and J lost 0 bases, with 10 bases between them. The CDR3 spans 16 residues. Germline V gene sequence: CDR1 SGHVS, CDR2 FNYEAQ.